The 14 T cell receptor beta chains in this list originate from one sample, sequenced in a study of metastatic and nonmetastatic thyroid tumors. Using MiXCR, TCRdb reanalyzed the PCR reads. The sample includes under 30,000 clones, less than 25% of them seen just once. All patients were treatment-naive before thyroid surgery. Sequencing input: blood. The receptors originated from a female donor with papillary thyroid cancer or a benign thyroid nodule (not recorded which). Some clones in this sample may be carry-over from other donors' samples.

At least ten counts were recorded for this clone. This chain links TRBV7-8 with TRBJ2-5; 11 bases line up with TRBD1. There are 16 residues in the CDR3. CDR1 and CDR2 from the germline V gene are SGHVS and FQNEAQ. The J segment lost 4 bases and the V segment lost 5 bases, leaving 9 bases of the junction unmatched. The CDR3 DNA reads TGTGCCAGCAGCCTGACGGGACAGGGGGGTTCAGAGACCCAGTACTTC. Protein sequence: CASSLTGQGGSETQYF. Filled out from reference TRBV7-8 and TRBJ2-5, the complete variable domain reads GAGVSQSPRYKVAKRGQDVALRCDPISGHVSLFWYQQALGQGPEFLTYFQNEAQLDKSGLPSDRFFAERPEGSVSTLKIQRTQQEDSAVYLCASSLTGQGGSETQYFGPGTRLLVL.

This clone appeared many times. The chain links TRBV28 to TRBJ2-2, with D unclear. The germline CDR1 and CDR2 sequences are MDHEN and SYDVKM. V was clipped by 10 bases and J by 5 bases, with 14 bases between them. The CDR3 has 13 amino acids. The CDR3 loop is CATQFLQTGELFF. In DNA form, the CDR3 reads TGTGCCACCCAGTTTTTACAGACCGGGGAGCTGTTTTTT.

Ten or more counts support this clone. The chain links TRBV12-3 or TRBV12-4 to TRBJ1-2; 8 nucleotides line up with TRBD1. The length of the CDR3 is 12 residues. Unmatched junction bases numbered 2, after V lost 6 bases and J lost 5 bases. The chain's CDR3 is CASSDRGYGYTF. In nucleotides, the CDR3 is TGTGCCAGCAGCGACAGGGGATATGGCTACACCTTC.

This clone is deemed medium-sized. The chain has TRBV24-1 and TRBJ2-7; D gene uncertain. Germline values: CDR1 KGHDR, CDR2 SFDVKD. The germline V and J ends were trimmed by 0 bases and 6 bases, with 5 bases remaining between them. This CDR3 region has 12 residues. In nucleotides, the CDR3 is TGTGCCACCAGTGATTTGCGTTCCGAGCAGTACTTC. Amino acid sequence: CATSDLRSEQYF.

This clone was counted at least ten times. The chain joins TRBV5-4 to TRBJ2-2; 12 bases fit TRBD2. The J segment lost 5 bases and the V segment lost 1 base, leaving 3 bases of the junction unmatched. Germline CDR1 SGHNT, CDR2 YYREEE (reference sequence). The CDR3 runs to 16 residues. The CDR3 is CASSLPTSGGTGELFF. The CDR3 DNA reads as TGTGCCAGCAGCTTGCCCACTAGCGGGGGGACCGGGGAGCTGTTTTTT.

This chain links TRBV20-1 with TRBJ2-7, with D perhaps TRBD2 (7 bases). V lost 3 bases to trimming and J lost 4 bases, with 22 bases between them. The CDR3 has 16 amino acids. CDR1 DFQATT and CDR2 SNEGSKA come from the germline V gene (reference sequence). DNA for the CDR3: TGCAGTGCTAGTGGGAGGGGCCAAAAGGGGGGATACGAGCAGTACTTC. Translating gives CSASGRGQKGGYEQYF.

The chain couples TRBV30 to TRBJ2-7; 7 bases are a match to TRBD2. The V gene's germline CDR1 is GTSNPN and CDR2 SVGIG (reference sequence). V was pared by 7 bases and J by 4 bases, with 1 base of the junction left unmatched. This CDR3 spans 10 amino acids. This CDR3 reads CAYGGYEQYF. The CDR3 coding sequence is TGTGCCTACGGGGGGTACGAGCAGTACTTC.

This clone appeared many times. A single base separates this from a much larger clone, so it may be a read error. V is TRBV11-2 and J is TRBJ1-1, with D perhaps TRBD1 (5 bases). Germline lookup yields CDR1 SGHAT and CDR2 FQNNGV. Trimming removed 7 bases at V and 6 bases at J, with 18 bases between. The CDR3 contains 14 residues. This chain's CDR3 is CASTVPGYNAEAFF. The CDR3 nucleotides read TGTGCCAGCACCGTCCCAGGGTATAACGCTGAAGCTTTCTTT.

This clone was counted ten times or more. The CDR3, as DNA: TGTGCCAGCAGCTTGATCGTCTCTGGGGCCAACGTCCTGACTTTC. Encoded protein: CASSLIVSGANVLTF. The chain uses TRBV5-8 and TRBJ2-6; D call uncertain. With 1 base removed from V and 0 bases from J, the gap between germline ends came to 5 bases. This CDR3 spans 15 amino acids. Looked up from germline, CDR1 is SGHTS and CDR2 is YDEGEE.

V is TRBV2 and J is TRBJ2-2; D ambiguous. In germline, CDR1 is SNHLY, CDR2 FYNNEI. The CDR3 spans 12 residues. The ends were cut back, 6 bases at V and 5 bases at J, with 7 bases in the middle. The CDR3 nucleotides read TGTGCCAGCAGCCATTATACCGGGGAGCTGTTTTTT. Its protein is CASSHYTGELFF.

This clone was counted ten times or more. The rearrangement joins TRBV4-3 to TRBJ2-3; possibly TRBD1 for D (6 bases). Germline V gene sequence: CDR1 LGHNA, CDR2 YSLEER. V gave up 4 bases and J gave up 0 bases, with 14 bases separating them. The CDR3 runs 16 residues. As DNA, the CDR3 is TGCGCCAGCAGCCTCGCACAGGGATCTAGCACAGATACGCAGTATTTT. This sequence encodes CASSLAQGSSTDTQYF.

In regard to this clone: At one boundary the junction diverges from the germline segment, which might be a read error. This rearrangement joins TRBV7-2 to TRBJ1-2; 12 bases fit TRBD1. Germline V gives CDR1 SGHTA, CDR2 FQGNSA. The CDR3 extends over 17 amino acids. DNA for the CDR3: TGTGCCAGCAGCCTATCGACGGGGACAGGGGGCGGCTATGCCTACAGCTTC. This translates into CASSLSTGTGGGYAYSF.

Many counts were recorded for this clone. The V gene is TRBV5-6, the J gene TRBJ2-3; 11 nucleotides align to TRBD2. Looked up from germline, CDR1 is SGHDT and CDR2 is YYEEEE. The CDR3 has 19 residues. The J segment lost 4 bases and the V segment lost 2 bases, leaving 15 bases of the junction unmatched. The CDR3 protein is CASSFGGVWIAGGPDTQYF. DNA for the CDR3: TGTGCCAGCAGCTTCGGCGGGGTTTGGATAGCGGGAGGGCCAGATACGCAGTATTTT.

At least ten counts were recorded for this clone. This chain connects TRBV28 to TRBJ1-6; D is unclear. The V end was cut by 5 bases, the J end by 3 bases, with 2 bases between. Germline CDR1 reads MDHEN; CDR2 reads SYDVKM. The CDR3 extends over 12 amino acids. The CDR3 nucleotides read TGTGCCAGCAGTGACTATAATTCACCCCTCCACTTT. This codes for CASSDYNSPLHF.